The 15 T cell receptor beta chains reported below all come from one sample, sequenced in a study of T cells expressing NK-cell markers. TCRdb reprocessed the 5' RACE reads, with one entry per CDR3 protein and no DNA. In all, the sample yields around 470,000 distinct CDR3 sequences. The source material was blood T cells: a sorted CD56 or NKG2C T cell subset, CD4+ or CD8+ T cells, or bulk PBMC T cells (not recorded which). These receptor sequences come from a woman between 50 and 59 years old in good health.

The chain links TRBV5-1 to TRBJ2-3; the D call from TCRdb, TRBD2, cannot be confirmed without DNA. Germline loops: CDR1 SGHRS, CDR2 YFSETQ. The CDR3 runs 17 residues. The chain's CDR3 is CASSLLVAGASTDTQYF. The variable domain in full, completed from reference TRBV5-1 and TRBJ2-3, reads KAGVTQTPRYLIKTRGQQVTLSCSPISGHRSVSWYQQTPGQGLQFLFEYFSETQRNKGNFPGRFSGRQFSNSRSEMNVSTLELGDSALYLCASSLLVAGASTDTQYFGPGTRLTVL.

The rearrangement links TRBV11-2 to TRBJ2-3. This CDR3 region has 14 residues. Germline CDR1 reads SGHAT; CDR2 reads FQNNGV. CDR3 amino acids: CASSRITSPDTQYF.

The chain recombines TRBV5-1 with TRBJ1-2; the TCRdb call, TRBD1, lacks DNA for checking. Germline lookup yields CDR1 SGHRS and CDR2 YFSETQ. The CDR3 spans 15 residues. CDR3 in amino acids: CASSPGQGTSYGYTF.

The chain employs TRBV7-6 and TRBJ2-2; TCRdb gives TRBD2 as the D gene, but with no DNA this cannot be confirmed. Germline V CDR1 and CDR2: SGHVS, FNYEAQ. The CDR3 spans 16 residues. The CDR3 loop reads CASSYLAGVSTGELFF.

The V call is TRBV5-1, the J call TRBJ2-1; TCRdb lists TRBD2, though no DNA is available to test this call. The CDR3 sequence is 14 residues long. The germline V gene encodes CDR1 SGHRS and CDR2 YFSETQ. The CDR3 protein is CASSWGTSGRAQFF. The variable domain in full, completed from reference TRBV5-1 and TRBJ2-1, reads KAGVTQTPRYLIKTRGQQVTLSCSPISGHRSVSWYQQTPGQGLQFLFEYFSETQRNKGNFPGRFSGRQFSNSRSEMNVSTLELGDSALYLCASSWGTSGRAQFFGPGTRLTVL.

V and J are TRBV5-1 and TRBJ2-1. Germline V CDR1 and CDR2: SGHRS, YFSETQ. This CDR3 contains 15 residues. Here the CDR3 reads CASSFSNRLINEQFF.

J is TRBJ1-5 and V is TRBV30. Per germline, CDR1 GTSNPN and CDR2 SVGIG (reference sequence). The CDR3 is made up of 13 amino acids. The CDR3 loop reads CAWSLGGDQPQHF. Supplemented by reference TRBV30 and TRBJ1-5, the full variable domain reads SQTIHQWPATLVQPVGSPLSLECTVEGTSNPNLYWYRQAAGRGLQLLFYSVGIGQISSEVPQNLSASRPQDRQFILSSKKLLLSDSGFYLCAWSLGGDQPQHFGDGTRLSIL.

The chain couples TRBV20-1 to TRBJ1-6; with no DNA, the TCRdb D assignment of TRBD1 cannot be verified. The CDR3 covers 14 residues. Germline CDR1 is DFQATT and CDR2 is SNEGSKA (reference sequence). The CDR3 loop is CSARLQGTVSPLHF.

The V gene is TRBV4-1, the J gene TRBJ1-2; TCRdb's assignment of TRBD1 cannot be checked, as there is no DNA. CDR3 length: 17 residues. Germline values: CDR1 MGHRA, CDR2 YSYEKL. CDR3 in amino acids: CASSLGNPGQSSRGYTF.

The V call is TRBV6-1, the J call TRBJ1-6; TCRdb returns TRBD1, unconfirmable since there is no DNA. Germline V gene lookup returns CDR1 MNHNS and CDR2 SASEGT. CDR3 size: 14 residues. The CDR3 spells CASSDRAYNSPLHF.

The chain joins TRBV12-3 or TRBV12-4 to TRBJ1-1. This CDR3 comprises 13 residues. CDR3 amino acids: CASSYEETTEAFF.

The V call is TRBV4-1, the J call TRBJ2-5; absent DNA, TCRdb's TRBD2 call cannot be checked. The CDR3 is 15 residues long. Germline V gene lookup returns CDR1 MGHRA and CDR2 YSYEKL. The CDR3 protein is CASSRGLAGRETQYF.

CDR3 loop: CASSPSTREKGTQYF. This chain links TRBV5-1 with TRBJ2-5; lacking DNA, the TRBD2 call made by TCRdb goes unchecked. CDR1 is SGHRS, CDR2 YFSETQ, per germline. CDR3 length equals 15 residues.

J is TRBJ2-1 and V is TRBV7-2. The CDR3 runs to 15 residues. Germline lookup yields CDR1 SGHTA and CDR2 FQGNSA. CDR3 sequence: CASSFLGLSYNEQFF.

CDR3 sequence reads: CASSEGQFNYNEQFF. The J gene is TRBJ2-1, the V gene TRBV27; TCRdb indicates TRBD1, and absent DNA this call remains unverified. The CDR3 is 15 residues long. CDR1 MNHEY and CDR2 SMNVEV come from the germline V gene (reference sequence).